A single sample is the source of the 11 T cell receptor beta chains below, sequenced in a study of OX40 agonist ivuxolimab in advanced cancers. Sequenced by immunoSEQ multiplex PCR; TCRdb stores in-frame clones only, minus some. The repertoire holds approximately 52,000 clones, approximately 94% seen once, with roughly an eighth in the top ten. The sample was CD4+ or CD8+ T cells sorted from blood, taken in a trial of the OX40 agonist ivuxolimab. The receptors stem from an adult with an advanced solid tumor such as melanoma, head and neck, liver or kidney cancer.

The genes are TRBV27 and TRBJ2-1, with a weak D call TRBD2 (7 bases). The CDR3 extends over 14 amino acids. Trimming pared 6 bases from V and 8 bases from J, leaving 17 bases between. CDR1 is MNHEY, CDR2 SMNVEV, per germline (reference sequence). CDR3 nucleotide sequence: TGTGCCAGCAGCCCACTCGAGGGGGGGTATGAGCAGTTCTTC. Its protein is CASSPLEGGYEQFF.

The CDR3, as DNA: TGTGCCAGCACTGATCTCGAGTTCCTCGATGAGCAGTTCTTC. Its translation: CASTDLEFLDEQFF. The chain recombines TRBV28 with TRBJ2-1; D is ambiguous. CDR3 length: 14 residues. Trimming took 7 bases from V and 8 from J, leaving 18 bases between them. The V gene's germline CDR1 is MDHEN and CDR2 SYDVKM.

The chain has TRBV5-1 and TRBJ2-3; D not certain. Trimming took 4 bases from V and 0 from J, leaving 9 bases between them. Germline CDR1 reads SGHRS; CDR2 reads YFSETQ. CDR3 size: 14 residues. CDR3 region: CASSRLGSTDTQYF. CDR3 DNA sequence: TGCGCCAGCAGCCGCTTGGGTAGCACAGATACGCAGTATTTT.

As DNA, the CDR3 is TGTGCCAGCAGTAAGGGGGGACCCTATGGCTACACCTTC. Amino acid sequence: CASSKGGPYGYTF. The chain combines TRBV27 with TRBJ1-2; maybe TRBD1 (6 bases). Trimming cost V 5 bases and J 4 bases, with 11 bases left between them. The CDR3 has 13 amino acids. CDR1 MNHEY and CDR2 SMNVEV come from the germline V gene (reference sequence).

The genes are TRBV5-1 and TRBJ2-6; TRBD1 matches at 11 bases. The CDR3 runs 18 residues. V was pared by 3 bases and J by 2 bases, with 7 bases of the junction left unmatched. Germline V gene sequence: CDR1 SGHRS, CDR2 YFSETQ. CDR3 coding DNA: TGCGCCAGCAGCTCCCAGGGGACAGGGGGACCTGGGGCCAACGTCCTGACTTTC. It codes for CASSSQGTGGPGANVLTF.

The chain joins TRBV5-5 to TRBJ2-7; D is unclear. Germline V gene sequence: CDR1 SGHKS, CDR2 YYEKEE (reference sequence). V lost 4 bases and J lost 5, with 13 bases in between. This CDR3 contains 13 residues. For the CDR3, the DNA is TGTGCCAGCAGCCCCTTCGGCAGCAACGAGCAGTACTTC. Translating it yields CASSPFGSNEQYF.

The gene calls are TRBV5-6 and TRBJ1-2; D not resolved. This CDR3 is 11 amino acids long. Germline lookup yields CDR1 SGHDT and CDR2 YYEEEE. Trimming took 3 bases from V and 8 from J, leaving 8 bases between them. This CDR3 is CASSSTVGYTF. CDR3 bases: TGTGCCAGCAGCTCGACCGTAGGCTACACCTTC.

The V and J genes are TRBV5-1 and TRBJ2-3; 8 nucleotides match TRBD2. V lost 7 bases to trimming and J lost 0 bases; unmatched junction nucleotides: 4. This CDR3 contains 14 residues. CDR1 is SGHRS, CDR2 YFSETQ, per germline. CDR3 sequence (DNA): TGCGCCAGCGCTTCTAGCGGGAGCACAGATACGCAGTATTTT. Translated: CASASSGSTDTQYF.

The chain carries TRBV29-1 and TRBJ2-3; unclear D gene. CDR3 length equals 11 residues. The ends were cut back, 3 bases at V and 4 bases at J, with 5 bases in the middle. Germline V gene sequence: CDR1 SQVTM, CDR2 ANQGSEA. The CDR3 bases are TGCAGCGTTGATAAGGCAGATACGCAGTATTTT. Residues: CSVDKADTQYF.

This chain joins TRBV9 and TRBJ2-3; 12 nucleotides line up with TRBD2. The CDR3 sequence is 17 residues long. CDR1 is SGDLS, CDR2 YYNGEE, per germline. V trimming: 4 bases; J trimming: 0 bases; junction bases outside the gene matches: 6. DNA of the CDR3: TGTGCCAGCAGCTGGGGACTAGCGGGCACTAGCACAGATACGCAGTATTTT. Encoded protein: CASSWGLAGTSTDTQYF.

The chain uses TRBV9 and TRBJ2-3; TRBD1 aligns across 8 bases. From germline, CDR1 is SGDLS and CDR2 YYNGEE. V was clipped by 4 bases and J by 4 bases; unmatched bases: 8. The CDR3 totals 15 residues. This CDR3 reads CASSYRGIAADTQYF. Here the CDR3 DNA reads TGTGCCAGCAGCTACAGGGGGATAGCCGCAGATACGCAGTATTTT.